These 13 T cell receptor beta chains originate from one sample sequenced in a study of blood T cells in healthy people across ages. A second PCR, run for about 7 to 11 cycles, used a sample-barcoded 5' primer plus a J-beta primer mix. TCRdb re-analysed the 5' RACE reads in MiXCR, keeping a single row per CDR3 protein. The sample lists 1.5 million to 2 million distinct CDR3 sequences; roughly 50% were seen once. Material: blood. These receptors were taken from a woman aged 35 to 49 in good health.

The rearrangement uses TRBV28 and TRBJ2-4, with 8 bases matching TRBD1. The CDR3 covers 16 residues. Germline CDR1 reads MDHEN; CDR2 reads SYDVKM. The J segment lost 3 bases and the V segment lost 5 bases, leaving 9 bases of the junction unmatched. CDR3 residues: CASSPWTGMGKNIQYF. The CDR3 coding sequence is TGTGCCAGCAGTCCGTGGACAGGGATGGGCAAAAACATTCAGTACTTC.

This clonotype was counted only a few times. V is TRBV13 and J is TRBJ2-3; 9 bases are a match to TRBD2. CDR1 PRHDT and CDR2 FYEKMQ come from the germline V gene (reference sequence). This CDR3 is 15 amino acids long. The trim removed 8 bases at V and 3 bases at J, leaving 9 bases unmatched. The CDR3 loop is CASEPRGGGTDTQYF. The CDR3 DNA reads TGTGCCAGCGAACCCCGCGGGGGGGGGACAGATACGCAGTATTTT.

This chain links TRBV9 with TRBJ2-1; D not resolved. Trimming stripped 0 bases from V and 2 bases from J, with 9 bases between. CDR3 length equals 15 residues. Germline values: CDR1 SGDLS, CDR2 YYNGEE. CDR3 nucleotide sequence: TGTGCCAGCAGCGTAGAAGGGCTCACCTACAATGAGCAGTTCTTC. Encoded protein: CASSVEGLTYNEQFF. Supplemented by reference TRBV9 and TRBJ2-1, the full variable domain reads DSGVTQTPKHLITATGQRVTLRCSPRSGDLSVYWYQQSLDQGLQFLIQYYNGEERAKGNILERFSAQQFPDLHSELNLSSLELGDSALYFCASSVEGLTYNEQFFGPGTRLTVL.

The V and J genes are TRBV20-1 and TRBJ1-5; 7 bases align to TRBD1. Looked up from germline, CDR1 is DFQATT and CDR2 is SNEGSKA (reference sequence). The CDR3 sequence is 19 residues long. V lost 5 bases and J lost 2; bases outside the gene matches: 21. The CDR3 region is CSAHDGSRRGRVGNQPQHF. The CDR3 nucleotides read TGCAGTGCTCATGACGGCTCCAGAAGGGGGCGAGTCGGCAATCAGCCCCAGCATTTT.

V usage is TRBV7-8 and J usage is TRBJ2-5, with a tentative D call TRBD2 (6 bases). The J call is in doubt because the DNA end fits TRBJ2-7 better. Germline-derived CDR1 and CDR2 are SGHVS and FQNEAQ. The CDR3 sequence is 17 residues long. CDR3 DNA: TGTGCCAGCAGCTTAGGTTTAGGAGGGCTGCTGGTCTACGAGCAGTACTTC. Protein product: CASSLGLGGLLVYEQYF.

The CDR3 bases are TGTGCCAGCAGTCCCAGGGGGACAGGGGGAACCGGGGAGCTGTTTTTT. Its translation: CASSPRGTGGTGELFF. The chain employs TRBV12-3 or TRBV12-4 and TRBJ2-2, with TRBD1 matching 11 bases. This CDR3 has 16 amino acids. The ends lost 5 bases at V and 5 bases at J; junction bases unmatched: 7.

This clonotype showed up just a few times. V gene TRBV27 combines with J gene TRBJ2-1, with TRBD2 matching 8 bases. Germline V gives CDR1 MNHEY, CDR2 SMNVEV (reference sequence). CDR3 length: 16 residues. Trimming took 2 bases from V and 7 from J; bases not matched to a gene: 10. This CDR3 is CASSLTRGGVGNEQFF. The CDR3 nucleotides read TGTGCCAGCAGTTTAACACGGGGGGGCGTAGGGAATGAGCAGTTCTTC.

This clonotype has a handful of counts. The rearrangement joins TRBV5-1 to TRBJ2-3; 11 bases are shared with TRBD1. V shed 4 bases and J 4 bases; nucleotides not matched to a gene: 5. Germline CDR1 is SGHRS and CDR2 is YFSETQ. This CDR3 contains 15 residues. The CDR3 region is CASSIGQGASDTQYF. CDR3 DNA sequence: TGCGCCAGCAGCATCGGACAGGGGGCCTCAGATACGCAGTATTTT.

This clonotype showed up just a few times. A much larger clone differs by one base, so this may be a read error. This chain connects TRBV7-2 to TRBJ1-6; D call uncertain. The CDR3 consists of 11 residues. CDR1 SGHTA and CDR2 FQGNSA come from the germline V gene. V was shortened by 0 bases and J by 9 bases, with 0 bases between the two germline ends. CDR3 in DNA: TGTGCCAGCAGCTTAGCTTCACCCCTCCACTTT. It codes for CASSLASPLHF.

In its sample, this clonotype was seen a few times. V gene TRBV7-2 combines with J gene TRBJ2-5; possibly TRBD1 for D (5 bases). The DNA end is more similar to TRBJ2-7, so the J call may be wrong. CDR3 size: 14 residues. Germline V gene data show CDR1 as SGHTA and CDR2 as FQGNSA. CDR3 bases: TGTGCCAGCAGCTATCGACAGAGAACGGGCGAGCAGTACTTC. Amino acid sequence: CASSYRQRTGEQYF.

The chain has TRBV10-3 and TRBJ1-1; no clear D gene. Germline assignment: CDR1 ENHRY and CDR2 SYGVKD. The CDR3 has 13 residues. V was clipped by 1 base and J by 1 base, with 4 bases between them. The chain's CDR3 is CAISEYANTEAFF. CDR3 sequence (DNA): TGTGCCATCAGTGAGTATGCGAACACTGAAGCTTTCTTT.

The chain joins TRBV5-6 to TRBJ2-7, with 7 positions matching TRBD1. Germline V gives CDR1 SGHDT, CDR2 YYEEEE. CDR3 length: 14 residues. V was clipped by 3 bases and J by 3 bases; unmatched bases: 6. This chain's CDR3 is CASSSTGYIYEQYF. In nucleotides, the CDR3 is TGTGCCAGCAGCTCGACAGGGTATATCTACGAGCAGTACTTC.

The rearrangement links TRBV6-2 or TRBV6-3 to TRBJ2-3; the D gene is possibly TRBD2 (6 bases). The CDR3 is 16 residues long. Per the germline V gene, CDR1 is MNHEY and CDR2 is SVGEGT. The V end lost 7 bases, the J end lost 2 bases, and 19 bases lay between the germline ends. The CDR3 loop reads CASTRWAGTLTDTQYF. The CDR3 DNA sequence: TGTGCCAGCACCCGGTGGGCGGGGACCCTCACAGATACGCAGTATTTT.